Listed below are T cell receptor beta chains from one sample, sequenced in a study of blood T cell repertoires in COVID-19. TCRdb's table, derived via immunoSEQ multiplex PCR, lists solely in-frame clones and lacks some. Of under 95,000 clones listed, approximately 82% are singletons. The sequenced sample was peripheral blood. All receptors derive from a woman aged 80 or over with acute or convalescent COVID-19. The CDR3 runs from the conserved cysteine through the conserved F or W. The order of the fields is CDR3 DNA, CDR3 protein, clone size, J gene, D gene, V gene. D genes are given only for firm matches. Clone size, where shown, is once, few, many, or a class for clones that have expanded.

cdr3_nt: TGTGCCAGCAGTTTAAGGGACAGGGTCAATTCACCCCTCCACTTT; cdr3_aa: CASSLRDRVNSPLHF; clone_size: .; j_call: TRBJ1-6; d_call: TRBD1; v_call: TRBV28
cdr3_nt: TGCAGCGTTGTGGGGGCTAGCTATGGCTACACCTTC; cdr3_aa: CSVVGASYGYTF; clone_size: .; j_call: TRBJ1-2; d_call: .; v_call: TRBV29-1
cdr3_nt: TGTGCCAGCAGTTTAGGGCTGAACTCTGGAAACACCATATATTTT; cdr3_aa: CASSLGLNSGNTIYF; clone_size: .; j_call: TRBJ1-3; d_call: .; v_call: TRBV28
cdr3_nt: TGTGCCAGCAGCCAAGCGCAACTCTCTGGAAACACCATATATTTT; cdr3_aa: CASSQAQLSGNTIYF; clone_size: .; j_call: TRBJ1-3; d_call: .; v_call: TRBV4-2
cdr3_nt: TGTGCCAGCAGTAAAACACAGAACACTGAAGCTTTCTTT; cdr3_aa: CASSKTQNTEAFF; clone_size: .; j_call: TRBJ1-1; d_call: .; v_call: TRBV6-5
cdr3_nt: TGTGCCACCAGCAGAGAGCGTACAGACAATCAGCCCCAGCATTTT; cdr3_aa: CATSRERTDNQPQHF; clone_size: few; j_call: TRBJ1-5; d_call: .; v_call: TRBV15
cdr3_nt: TGCGCCAGCAGCCTTGAGATTGGCTCTGGAAACACCATATATTTT; cdr3_aa: CASSLEIGSGNTIYF; clone_size: .; j_call: TRBJ1-3; d_call: .; v_call: TRBV4-1
cdr3_nt: TGTGCCAGCTCCAATGGGGCGGATTACGAGCAGTACTTC; cdr3_aa: CASSNGADYEQYF; clone_size: once; j_call: TRBJ2-7; d_call: .; v_call: TRBV12-3/TRBV12-4
cdr3_nt: TGTGCCAGCAGCGTAGAAGGGCAGGGGGCGCGTATCGAGCAGTACTTC; cdr3_aa: CASSVEGQGARIEQYF; clone_size: .; j_call: TRBJ2-7; d_call: TRBD1; v_call: TRBV9
cdr3_nt: TGTGCCAGCAGCCCGACAGGGTCCCTAGGCTATGGCTACACCTTC; cdr3_aa: CASSPTGSLGYGYTF; clone_size: .; j_call: TRBJ1-2; d_call: TRBD1; v_call: TRBV28
cdr3_nt: TGCGCCAGCAGTGAGCCGGGGGGGGGTAACCAGCTGCGTGGCTACACCTTC; cdr3_aa: CASSEPGGGNQLRGYTF; clone_size: many; j_call: TRBJ1-2; d_call: .; v_call: TRBV10-1
cdr3_nt: TGTGCCACCTGCCCGGGGGGCGGGGTCACAGATACGCAGTATTTT; cdr3_aa: CATCPGGGVTDTQYF; clone_size: .; j_call: TRBJ2-3; d_call: .; v_call: TRBV24-1
cdr3_nt: TGTGCCAGCAGCTCCGAGGTCGGGGAGCTGTTTTTT; cdr3_aa: CASSSEVGELFF; clone_size: few; j_call: TRBJ2-2; d_call: .; v_call: TRBV7-9
cdr3_nt: TGTGCCAGCATGGAGACAGGGCATGGCACAGATACGCAGTATTTT; cdr3_aa: CASMETGHGTDTQYF; clone_size: .; j_call: TRBJ2-3; d_call: TRBD1; v_call: TRBV2
cdr3_nt: TGTGCCAGCAGTTACTCGCGGGTTGGCACTGAAGCTTTCTTT; cdr3_aa: CASSYSRVGTEAFF; clone_size: few; j_call: TRBJ1-1; d_call: .; v_call: TRBV6-5
cdr3_nt: TGTGCCAGCAGCTTAAGGGGTCAGGCGCGTAGCGAGCAGTACTTC; cdr3_aa: CASSLRGQARSEQYF; clone_size: once; j_call: TRBJ2-7; d_call: .; v_call: TRBV5-5
cdr3_nt: TGTGCCAGCAGTGATTCGGCAACTAATGAAAAACTGTTTTTT; cdr3_aa: CASSDSATNEKLFF; clone_size: .; j_call: TRBJ1-4; d_call: .; v_call: TRBV6-1
cdr3_nt: TGTGCCAGCAGACGGGACACCCCCAGGCCCCAGCATTTT; cdr3_aa: CASRRDTPRPQHF; clone_size: few; j_call: TRBJ1-5; d_call: .; v_call: TRBV2
cdr3_nt: TGTGCCAGCCGAACAACCCTCAACACCGGGGAGCTGTTTTTT; cdr3_aa: CASRTTLNTGELFF; clone_size: few; j_call: TRBJ2-2; d_call: .; v_call: TRBV19
cdr3_nt: TGTGCCAGCAGTGAACTGGGGGGCTCCTACGAGCAGTACTTC; cdr3_aa: CASSELGGSYEQYF; clone_size: .; j_call: TRBJ2-7; d_call: .; v_call: TRBV6-1
cdr3_nt: TGTGCCAGCAGCTTAGGCGAGAGCTTCTCTGGAAACACCATATATTTT; cdr3_aa: CASSLGESFSGNTIYF; clone_size: .; j_call: TRBJ1-3; d_call: .; v_call: TRBV7-2
cdr3_nt: TGTGCCAGCTCACCGTTTGTGAGAACAGGGTCCTACGAGCAGTACTTC; cdr3_aa: CASSPFVRTGSYEQYF; clone_size: .; j_call: TRBJ2-7; d_call: .; v_call: TRBV18
cdr3_nt: TGCGCCAGCAGCTTGTTACTTGAAGGGACTAGCGGGCCCCCGCAGTTCTTC; cdr3_aa: CASSLLLEGTSGPPQFF; clone_size: .; j_call: TRBJ2-1; d_call: TRBD2; v_call: TRBV5-1